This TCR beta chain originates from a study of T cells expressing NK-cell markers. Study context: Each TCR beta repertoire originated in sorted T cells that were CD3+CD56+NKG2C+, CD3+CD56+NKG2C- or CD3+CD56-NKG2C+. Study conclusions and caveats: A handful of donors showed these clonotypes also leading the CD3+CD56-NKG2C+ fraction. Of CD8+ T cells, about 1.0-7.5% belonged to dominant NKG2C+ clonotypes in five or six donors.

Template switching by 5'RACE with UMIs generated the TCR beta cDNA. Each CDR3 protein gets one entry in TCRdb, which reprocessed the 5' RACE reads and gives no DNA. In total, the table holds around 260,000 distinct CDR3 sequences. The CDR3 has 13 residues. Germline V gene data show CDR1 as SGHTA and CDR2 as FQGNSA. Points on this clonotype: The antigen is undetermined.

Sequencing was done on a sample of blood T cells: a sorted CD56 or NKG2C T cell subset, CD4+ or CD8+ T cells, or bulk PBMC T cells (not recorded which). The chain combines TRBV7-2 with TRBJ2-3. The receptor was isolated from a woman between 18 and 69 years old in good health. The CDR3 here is CASSLEPTDTQYF.